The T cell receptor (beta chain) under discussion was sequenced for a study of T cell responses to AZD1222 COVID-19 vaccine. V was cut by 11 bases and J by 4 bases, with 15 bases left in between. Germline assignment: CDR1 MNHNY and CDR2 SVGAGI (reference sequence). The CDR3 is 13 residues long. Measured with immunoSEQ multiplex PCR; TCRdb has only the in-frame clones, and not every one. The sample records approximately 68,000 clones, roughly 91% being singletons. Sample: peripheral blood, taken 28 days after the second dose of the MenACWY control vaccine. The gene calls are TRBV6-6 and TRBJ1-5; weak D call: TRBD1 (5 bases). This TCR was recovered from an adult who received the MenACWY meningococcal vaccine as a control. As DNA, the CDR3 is TGTGCCGCGGCCAGCTGGGGGAATCAGCCCCAGCATTTT. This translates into CAAASWGNQPQHF.